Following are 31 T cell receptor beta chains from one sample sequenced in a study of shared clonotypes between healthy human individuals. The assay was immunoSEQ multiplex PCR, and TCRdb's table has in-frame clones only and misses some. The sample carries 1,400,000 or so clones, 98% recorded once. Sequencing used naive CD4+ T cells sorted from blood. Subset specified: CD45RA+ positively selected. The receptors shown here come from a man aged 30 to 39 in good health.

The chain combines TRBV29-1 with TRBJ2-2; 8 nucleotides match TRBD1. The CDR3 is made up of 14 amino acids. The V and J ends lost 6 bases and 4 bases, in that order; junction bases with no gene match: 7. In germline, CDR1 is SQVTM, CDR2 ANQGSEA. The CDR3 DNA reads TGCAGCGTGACACGGACAGGGATCACCGGGGAGCTGTTTTTT. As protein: CSVTRTGITGELFF.

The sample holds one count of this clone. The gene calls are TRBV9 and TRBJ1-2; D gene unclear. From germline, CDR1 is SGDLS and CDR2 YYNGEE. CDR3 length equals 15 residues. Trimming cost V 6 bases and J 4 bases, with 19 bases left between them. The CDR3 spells CASTASEGLGYGYTF. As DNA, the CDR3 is TGTGCCAGCACCGCGTCGGAGGGTTTGGGCTATGGCTACACCTTC.

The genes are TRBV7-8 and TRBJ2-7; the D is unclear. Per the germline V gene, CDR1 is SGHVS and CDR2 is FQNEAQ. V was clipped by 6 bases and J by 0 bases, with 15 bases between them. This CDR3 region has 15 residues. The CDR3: CASSYTWPFSYEQYF. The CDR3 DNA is TGTGCCAGCAGTTATACCTGGCCCTTCTCCTACGAGCAGTACTTC.

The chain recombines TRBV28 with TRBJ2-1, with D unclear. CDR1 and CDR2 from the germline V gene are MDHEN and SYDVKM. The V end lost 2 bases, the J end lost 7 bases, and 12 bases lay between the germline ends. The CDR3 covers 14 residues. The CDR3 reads CASSLDLSGNEQFF. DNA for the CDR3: TGTGCCAGCAGTTTAGACCTTAGTGGTAATGAGCAGTTCTTC.

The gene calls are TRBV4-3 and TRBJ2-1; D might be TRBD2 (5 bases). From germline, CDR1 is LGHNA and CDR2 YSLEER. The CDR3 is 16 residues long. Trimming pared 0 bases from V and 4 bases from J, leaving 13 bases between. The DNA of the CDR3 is TGCGCCAGCAGCCAAGATTTCCGGGATCCTTACAATGAGCAGTTCTTC. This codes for CASSQDFRDPYNEQFF.

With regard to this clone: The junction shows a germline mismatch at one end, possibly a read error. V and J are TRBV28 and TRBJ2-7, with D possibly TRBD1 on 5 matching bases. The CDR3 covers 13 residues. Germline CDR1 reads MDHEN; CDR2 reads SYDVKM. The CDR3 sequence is CASGFPYRDSKYF. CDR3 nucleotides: TGTGCCAGCGGTTTTCCTTACCGCGACAGTAAGTACTTC.

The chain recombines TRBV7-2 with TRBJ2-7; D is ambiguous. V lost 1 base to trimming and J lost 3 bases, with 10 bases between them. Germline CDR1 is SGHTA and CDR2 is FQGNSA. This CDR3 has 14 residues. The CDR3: CASSLVVGDYEQYF. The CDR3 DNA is TGTGCCAGCAGCTTAGTGGTGGGTGACTACGAGCAGTACTTC.

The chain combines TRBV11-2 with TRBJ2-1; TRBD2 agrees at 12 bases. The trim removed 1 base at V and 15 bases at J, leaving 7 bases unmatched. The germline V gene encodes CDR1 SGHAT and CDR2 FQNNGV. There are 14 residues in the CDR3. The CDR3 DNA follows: TGTGCCAGCAGCTTAGGTCTAGCGGGAGGGGGGAGGTTCTTC. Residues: CASSLGLAGGGRFF.

The CDR3 loop is CASSLVQNQETQYF. The CDR3 region has the DNA TGCGCCAGCAGCTTGGTACAGAACCAAGAGACCCAGTACTTC. The chain joins TRBV5-1 to TRBJ2-5; D is unresolved. The V end lost 0 bases, the J end lost 0 bases, and 6 bases lay between the germline ends. Looked up from germline, CDR1 is SGHRS and CDR2 is YFSETQ. The CDR3 length is 14 residues.

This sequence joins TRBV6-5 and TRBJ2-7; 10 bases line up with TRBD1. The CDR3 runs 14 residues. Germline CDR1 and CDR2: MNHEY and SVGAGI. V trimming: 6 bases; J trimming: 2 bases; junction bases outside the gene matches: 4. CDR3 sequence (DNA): TGTGCCAGCAGAACGGGGACAGGGGCCTACGAGCAGTACTTC. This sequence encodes CASRTGTGAYEQYF.

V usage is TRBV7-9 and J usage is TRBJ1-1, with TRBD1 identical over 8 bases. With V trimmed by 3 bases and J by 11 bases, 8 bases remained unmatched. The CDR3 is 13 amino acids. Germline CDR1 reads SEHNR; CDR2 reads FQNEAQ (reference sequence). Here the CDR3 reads CASSFYRGGDAFF. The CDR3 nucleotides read TGTGCCAGCAGCTTCTACAGGGGGGGTGATGCTTTCTTT.

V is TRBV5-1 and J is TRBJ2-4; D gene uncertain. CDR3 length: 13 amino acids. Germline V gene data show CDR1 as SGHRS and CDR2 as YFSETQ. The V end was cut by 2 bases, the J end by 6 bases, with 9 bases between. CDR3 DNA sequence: TGCGCCAGCAGCTTAGGTGGTTTAAACATTCAGTACTTC. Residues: CASSLGGLNIQYF.

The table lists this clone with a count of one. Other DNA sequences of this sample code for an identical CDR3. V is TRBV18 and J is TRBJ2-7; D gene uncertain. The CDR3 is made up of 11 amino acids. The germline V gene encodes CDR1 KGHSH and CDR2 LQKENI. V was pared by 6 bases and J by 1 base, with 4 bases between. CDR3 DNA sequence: TGTGCCAGCTCTACTTCCTACGAGCAGTACTTC. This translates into CASSTSYEQYF.

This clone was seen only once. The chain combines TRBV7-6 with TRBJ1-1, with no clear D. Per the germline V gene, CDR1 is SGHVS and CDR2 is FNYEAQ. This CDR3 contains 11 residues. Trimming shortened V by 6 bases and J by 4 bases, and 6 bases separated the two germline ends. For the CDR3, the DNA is TGTGCCAGCAGTAGAAGCACTGAAGCTTTCTTT. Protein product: CASSRSTEAFF.

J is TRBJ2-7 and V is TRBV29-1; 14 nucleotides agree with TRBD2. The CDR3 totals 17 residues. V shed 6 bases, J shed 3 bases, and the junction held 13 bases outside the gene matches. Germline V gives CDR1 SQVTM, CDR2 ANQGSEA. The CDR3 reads CSVRGLAGDNGGYEQYF. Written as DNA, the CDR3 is TGCAGCGTAAGGGGACTAGCGGGAGATAACGGAGGCTACGAGCAGTACTTC.

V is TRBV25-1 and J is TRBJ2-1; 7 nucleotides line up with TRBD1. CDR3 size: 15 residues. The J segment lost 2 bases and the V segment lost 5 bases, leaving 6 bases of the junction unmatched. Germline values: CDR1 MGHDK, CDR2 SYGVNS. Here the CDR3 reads CASSHTGTAYNEQFF. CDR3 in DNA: TGTGCCAGCAGTCACACCGGGACAGCCTACAATGAGCAGTTCTTC. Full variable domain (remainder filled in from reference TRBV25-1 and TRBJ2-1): EADIYQTPRYLVIGTGKKITLECSQTMGHDKMYWYQQDPGMELHLIHYSYGVNSTEKGDLSSESTVSRIRTEHFPLTLESARPSHTSQYLCASSHTGTAYNEQFFGPGTRLTVL.

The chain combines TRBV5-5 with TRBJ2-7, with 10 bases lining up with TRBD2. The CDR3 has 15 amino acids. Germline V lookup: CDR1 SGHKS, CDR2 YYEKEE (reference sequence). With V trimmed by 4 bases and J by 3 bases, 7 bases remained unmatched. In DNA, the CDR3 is TGTGCCAGCAGCCCGAGGACTAGCGGACACTACGAGCAGTACTTC. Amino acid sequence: CASSPRTSGHYEQYF.

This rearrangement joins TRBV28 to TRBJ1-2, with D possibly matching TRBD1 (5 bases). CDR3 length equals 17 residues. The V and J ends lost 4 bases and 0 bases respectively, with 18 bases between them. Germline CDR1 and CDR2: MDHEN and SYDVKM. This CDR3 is CASSYPQGGSSNYGYTF. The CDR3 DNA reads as TGTGCCAGCAGTTACCCCCAGGGAGGAAGCTCTAACTATGGCTACACCTTC.

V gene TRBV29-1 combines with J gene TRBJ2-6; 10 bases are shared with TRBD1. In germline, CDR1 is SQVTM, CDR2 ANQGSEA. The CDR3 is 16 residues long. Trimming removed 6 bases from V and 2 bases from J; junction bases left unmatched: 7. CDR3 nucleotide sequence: TGCAGCGTAAGACAGGGGGCAAAACCTGGGGCCAACGTCCTGACTTTC. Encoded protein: CSVRQGAKPGANVLTF.

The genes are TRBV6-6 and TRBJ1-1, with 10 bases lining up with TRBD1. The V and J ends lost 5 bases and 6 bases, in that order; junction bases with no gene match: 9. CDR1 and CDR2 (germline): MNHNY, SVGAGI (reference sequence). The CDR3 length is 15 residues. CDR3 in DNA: TGTGCCAGCAGTACCCGGACAGGGGGGAGCCCTGAAGCTTTCTTT. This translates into CASSTRTGGSPEAFF.

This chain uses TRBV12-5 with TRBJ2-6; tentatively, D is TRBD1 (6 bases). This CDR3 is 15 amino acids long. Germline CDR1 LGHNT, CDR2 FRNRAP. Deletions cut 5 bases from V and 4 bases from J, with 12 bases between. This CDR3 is CASGGQGSGANVLTF. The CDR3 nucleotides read TGTGCTAGTGGTGGGCAGGGGAGCGGGGCCAACGTCCTGACTTTC.

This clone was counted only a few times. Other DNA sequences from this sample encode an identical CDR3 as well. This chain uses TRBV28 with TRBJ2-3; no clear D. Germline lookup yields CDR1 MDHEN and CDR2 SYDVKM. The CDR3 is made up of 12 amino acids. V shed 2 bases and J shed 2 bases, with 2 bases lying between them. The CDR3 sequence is CASSLATDTQYF. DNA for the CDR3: TGTGCCAGCAGTTTAGCCACAGATACGCAGTATTTT.

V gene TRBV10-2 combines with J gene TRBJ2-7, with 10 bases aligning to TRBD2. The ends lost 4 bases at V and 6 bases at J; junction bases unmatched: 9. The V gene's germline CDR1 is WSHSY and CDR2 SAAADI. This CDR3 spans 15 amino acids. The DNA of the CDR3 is TGCGCCAGCAGTGTAGACCCAGCGGGAGGGCGCGAGCAGTACTTC. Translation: CASSVDPAGGREQYF.

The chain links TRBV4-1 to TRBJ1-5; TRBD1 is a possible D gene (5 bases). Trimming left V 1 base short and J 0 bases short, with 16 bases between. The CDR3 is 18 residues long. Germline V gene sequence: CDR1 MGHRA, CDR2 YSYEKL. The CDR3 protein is CASSQGGIQGVSNQPQHF. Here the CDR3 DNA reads TGCGCCAGCAGCCAAGGGGGTATTCAGGGAGTTAGCAATCAGCCCCAGCATTTT.

CDR3 in DNA: TGTGCCAGCAGCTTGGTGGGACAGGGTTTTCCGCTAAACACTGAAGCTTTCTTT. It codes for CASSLVGQGFPLNTEAFF. The chain is built from TRBV5-5 and TRBJ1-1; TRBD1 matches at 9 bases. V shed 0 bases and J 2 bases; nucleotides not matched to a gene: 11. This CDR3 region has 18 residues. Germline V gene data show CDR1 as SGHKS and CDR2 as YYEKEE (reference sequence).

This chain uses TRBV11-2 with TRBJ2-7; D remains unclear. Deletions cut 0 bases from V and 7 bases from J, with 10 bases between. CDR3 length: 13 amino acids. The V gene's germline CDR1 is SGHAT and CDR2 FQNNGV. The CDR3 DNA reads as TGTGCCAGCAGCTTAGAGGTTTTGCGGGAGCAGTACTTC. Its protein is CASSLEVLREQYF.

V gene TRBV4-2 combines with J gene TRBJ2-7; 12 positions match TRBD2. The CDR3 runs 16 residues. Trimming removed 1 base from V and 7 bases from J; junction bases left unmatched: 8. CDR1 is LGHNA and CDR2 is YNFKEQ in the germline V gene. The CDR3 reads CASSQGLAGGIGEQYF. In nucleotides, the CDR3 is TGTGCCAGCAGCCAAGGTCTAGCGGGAGGGATTGGGGAGCAGTACTTC.

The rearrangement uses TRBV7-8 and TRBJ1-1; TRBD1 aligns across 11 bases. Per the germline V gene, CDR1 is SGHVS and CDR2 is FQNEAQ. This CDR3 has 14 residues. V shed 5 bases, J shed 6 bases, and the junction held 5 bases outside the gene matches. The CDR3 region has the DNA TGTGCCAGCAGCGGACAGGGGGCAGGCTCTGAAGCTTTCTTT. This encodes CASSGQGAGSEAFF.

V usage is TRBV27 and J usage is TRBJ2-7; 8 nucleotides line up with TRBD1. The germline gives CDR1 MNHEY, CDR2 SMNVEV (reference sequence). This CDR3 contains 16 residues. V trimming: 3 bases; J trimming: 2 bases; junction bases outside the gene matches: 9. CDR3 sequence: CASSFGPGQVTYEQYF. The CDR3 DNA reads TGTGCCAGCAGTTTTGGACCGGGACAGGTCACCTACGAGCAGTACTTC.

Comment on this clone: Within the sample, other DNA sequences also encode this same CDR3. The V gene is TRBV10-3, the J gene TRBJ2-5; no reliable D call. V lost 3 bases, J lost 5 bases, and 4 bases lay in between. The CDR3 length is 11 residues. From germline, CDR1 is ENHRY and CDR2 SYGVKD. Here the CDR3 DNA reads TGTGCCATCAGTGAAAGCGAGACCCAGTACTTC. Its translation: CAISESETQYF.

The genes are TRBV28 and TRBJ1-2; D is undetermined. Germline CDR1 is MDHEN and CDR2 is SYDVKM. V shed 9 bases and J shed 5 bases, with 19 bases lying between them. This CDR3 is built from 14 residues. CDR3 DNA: TGTGCCAGTATTTCAGCGGTCGGTGGATATGGCTACACCTTC. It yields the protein CASISAVGGYGYTF.